This T cell receptor beta chain appears in the sequencing data of a study of blood T cell repertoires in COVID-19. Across the whole study: Samples taken during acute and convalescent COVID-19 were collected in the United States, Italy and Spain. PBMCs, B-cell-depleted T cells, or T cells provided the cDNA or gDNA that made up the material.

The CDR3 length is 15 residues. The V and J ends lost 0 bases and 0 bases respectively, with 5 bases between them. Germline loops: CDR1 KGHSH, CDR2 LQKENI. Original processing methods: The assay estimated nucleated cells by amplifying reference gene primers. Some clones are missing from TCRdb's copy, which holds only in-frame ones; the method was immunoSEQ multiplex PCR. For V, J and clone size, that table is used; D and trimming come from the DNA. The sample lists 450,000 to 500,000 clones; approximately 85% were seen once. This clone was recorded once. This receptor was obtained from a human donor in a cohort sampled during active COVID-19. The chain has TRBV18 and TRBJ2-2; D unclear. Input material: peripheral blood. CDR3 DNA sequence: TGTGCCAGCTCACCACCAGCCGCGAACACCGGGGAGCTGTTTTTT. Its protein is CASSPPAANTGELFF.